This T cell receptor (beta chain) was recovered during a study of T-cell memory formation after mild COVID-19. This clonotype was seen more than once but under ten times. The CDR3 spans 16 residues. Trimming cost V 3 bases and J 2 bases, with 15 bases left between them. One entry per CDR3 protein results from TCRdb running MiXCR on the 5' RACE reads. Here the sample spans 400,000 to 500,000 distinct CDR3 sequences, roughly 20% being singletons. The specimen was PBMCs or a T cell subset sorted from them (not recorded which). The chain combines TRBV12-3 or TRBV12-4 with TRBJ2-3; D ambiguous. This receptor was obtained from an adult woman who had mild COVID-19 (a few samples of this study predate the infection). Cell type and time point are not known. CDR3 loop: CASSLGGRFTTDTQYF. CDR3 nucleotides: TGTGCCAGCAGTTTGGGCGGCAGATTCACCACAGATACGCAGTATTTT.